Listed here are 3 T cell receptor beta chains from one sample, sequenced in a study of read filtering for tumor transcriptome and immune sequencing. From 350 to 500 ng of RNA, a library with molecular barcoded alpha/delta and beta/gamma adaptors was made. TCRdb re-derived calls from the reads in MiXCR, one entry per CDR3 protein. The sample includes about 130,000 distinct CDR3 sequences, under 15% of them seen just once. Sequencing was performed on a population of CD138-negative cells sorted from bone marrow. The receptors here all came from a donor at least 40 years old with multiple myeloma.

This clonotype has more than one count but fewer than ten. Written as DNA, the CDR3 is TGTGCCAGCAGCGTAGCTCGGACAGGGGGCTCATATGAAAGAGCCGGGGAGCTGTTTTTT. Translation gives CASSVARTGGSYERAGELFF. This chain connects TRBV9 to TRBJ2-2; 11 bases align to TRBD1. This CDR3 has 20 residues. Trimming at V came to 0 bases and at J to 6 bases, leaving 16 bases not matched to a gene. Germline values: CDR1 SGDLS, CDR2 YYNGEE.

This clonotype has a count of ten or more. This chain joins TRBV9 and TRBJ2-3, with 8 bases that match TRBD2. Germline V gives CDR1 SGDLS, CDR2 YYNGEE. The ends lost 3 bases at V and 6 bases at J; junction bases unmatched: 6. The length of the CDR3 is 14 residues. The CDR3 DNA reads TGTGCCAGCAGCGCAACTAGCGGAAGCGATACGCAGTATTTT. Translation gives CASSATSGSDTQYF. Drawing the rest from reference TRBV9 and TRBJ2-3, the complete variable domain is DSGVTQTPKHLITATGQRVTLRCSPRSGDLSVYWYQQSLDQGLQFLIQYYNGEERAKGNILERFSAQQFPDLHSELNLSSLELGDSALYFCASSATSGSDTQYFGPGTRLTVL.

This clonotype was picked up many times. J is TRBJ2-6 and V is TRBV29-1; D assignment may be TRBD1 or TRBD2 (6 bases each). V lost 6 bases to trimming and J lost 3 bases, with 12 bases between them. Per germline, CDR1 SQVTM and CDR2 ANQGSEA. The CDR3 runs to 14 residues. The CDR3 sequence is CSVLGGGGANVLTF. In DNA form, the CDR3 reads TGCAGCGTCTTAGGGGGAGGTGGGGCCAACGTCCTGACTTTC. Looking up the rest from reference TRBV29-1 and TRBJ2-6 gives the full variable domain: SAVISQKPSRDICQRGTSLTIQCQVDSQVTMMFWYRQQPGQSLTLIATANQGSEATYESGFVIDKFPISRPNLTFSTLTVSNMSPEDSSIYLCSVLGGGGANVLTFGAGSRLTVL.